The 15 T cell receptor beta chains below all came from one sample that was sequenced in a study of control samples from healthy donors and cancer patients. The protocol was immunoSEQ multiplex PCR, while the TCRdb copy is restricted to in-frame clones and leaves out a portion. The table has around 130,000 clones, around nine tenths seen once. The sample consisted of blood. The origin of the receptors is a man aged 25 to 40 in good health.

This chain connects TRBV5-1 to TRBJ1-5; TRBD1 matches at 7 bases. The germline V gene encodes CDR1 SGHRS and CDR2 YFSETQ. The ends lost 0 bases at V and 4 bases at J; junction bases unmatched: 4. The CDR3 is 15 residues long. This chain's CDR3 is CASSLEGGVNQPQHF. DNA for the CDR3: TGCGCCAGCAGCTTGGAAGGGGGCGTGAATCAGCCCCAGCATTTT.

V is TRBV20-1 and J is TRBJ2-7; D call uncertain. Germline-derived CDR1 and CDR2 are DFQATT and SNEGSKA (reference sequence). The CDR3 covers 11 residues. Trimming left V 6 bases short and J 3 bases short, with 9 bases between. CDR3 nucleotide sequence: TGCAGTGCCTTCTCATTCTACGAGCAGTACTTC. Its protein is CSAFSFYEQYF.

This chain links TRBV4-1 with TRBJ2-5, with TRBD2 matching over 16 bases. The CDR3 has 18 amino acids. Germline CDR1 reads MGHRA; CDR2 reads YSYEKL. Trimming removed 3 bases from V and 0 bases from J; junction bases left unmatched: 4. The CDR3 region has the DNA TGCGCCAGCAGCCACTTTGGGACTAGCGGGGGGGACCAAGAGACCCAGTACTTC. Its protein product is CASSHFGTSGGDQETQYF.

The V and J genes are TRBV11-3 and TRBJ1-1; 8 nucleotides match TRBD1. V trimming: 1 base; J trimming: 8 bases; junction bases outside the gene matches: 3. Germline V lookup: CDR1 SGHNT, CDR2 YENEEA. The CDR3 is 13 amino acids. The CDR3 loop is CASSLVSGGEAFF. The CDR3 DNA follows: TGTGCCAGCAGCTTAGTGTCAGGGGGCGAAGCTTTCTTT.

This chain uses TRBV6-6 with TRBJ1-2; weak D call: TRBD1 (5 bases). Germline-derived CDR1 and CDR2 are MNHNY and SVGAGI (reference sequence). The CDR3 sequence is 13 residues long. V gave up 6 bases and J gave up 7 bases, with 15 bases separating them. As DNA, the CDR3 is TGTGCCAGCAGGATTCGACAGACCAGTGGCTACACCTTC. Translating gives CASRIRQTSGYTF.

The genes are TRBV30 and TRBJ1-3; tentatively, D is TRBD1 (5 bases). Between the trimmed V and J ends, which lost 0 bases and 4 bases, there was a span of 7 bases. Per germline, CDR1 GTSNPN and CDR2 SVGIG (reference sequence). The CDR3 consists of 13 residues. The CDR3 DNA reads TGTGCCTGGAGTGTCCCAGGGGGAAACACCATATATTTT. This gives the protein CAWSVPGGNTIYF.

This sequence joins TRBV29-1 and TRBJ1-1, with 7 bases lining up with TRBD1. Germline V gene sequence: CDR1 SQVTM, CDR2 ANQGSEA. The V and J ends lost 3 bases and 6 bases, in that order; junction bases with no gene match: 7. CDR3 length: 13 amino acids. The CDR3 spells CSVDTGARAEAFF. In DNA form, the CDR3 reads TGCAGCGTTGATACAGGGGCGAGGGCTGAAGCTTTCTTT. The entire variable domain, with the rest obtained from reference TRBV29-1 and TRBJ1-1, is as follows: SAVISQKPSRDICQRGTSLTIQCQVDSQVTMMFWYRQQPGQSLTLIATANQGSEATYESGFVIDKFPISRPNLTFSTLTVSNMSPEDSSIYLCSVDTGARAEAFFGQGTRLTVV.

This chain joins TRBV2 and TRBJ1-3; D is ambiguous. V lost 6 bases, J lost 4 bases, and 4 bases lay in between. CDR1 SNHLY and CDR2 FYNNEI come from the germline V gene. There are 11 residues in the CDR3. The CDR3 protein is CASRHGNTIYF. The DNA of the CDR3 is TGTGCCAGCAGGCACGGAAACACCATATATTTT.

The V call is TRBV11-2, the J call TRBJ2-2; TRBD1 matches 7 bases. CDR1 SGHAT and CDR2 FQNNGV come from the germline V gene. The CDR3 covers 14 residues. J gave up 4 bases and V 4 bases, and 3 bases lay outside the gene matches. This chain's CDR3 is CASSSQGSTGELFF. CDR3 nucleotide sequence: TGTGCCAGCAGCTCACAGGGGAGCACCGGGGAGCTGTTTTTT.

This chain joins TRBV6-5 and TRBJ1-6; D is unclear. In germline, CDR1 is MNHEY, CDR2 SVGAGI. The CDR3 is 14 residues long. V gave up 8 bases and J gave up 7 bases, with 15 bases separating them. CDR3: CASFGGIWNSPLHF. CDR3 DNA: TGTGCCAGCTTCGGAGGGATATGGAATTCACCCCTCCACTTT.

This clone appeared a single time. The chain has TRBV11-2 and TRBJ1-6; D might be TRBD1 (5 bases). Germline V gene lookup returns CDR1 SGHAT and CDR2 FQNNGV. The CDR3 totals 15 residues. V lost 5 bases and J 10 bases, leaving 18 bases between the germline ends. The CDR3 DNA reads as TGTGCCAGCAGCCCCTTCGGTGACTGGGACTCACCCCTCCACTTT. This sequence encodes CASSPFGDWDSPLHF.

This rearrangement joins TRBV10-1 to TRBJ2-7; 9 bases agree with TRBD1. The CDR3 has 13 amino acids. The ends lost 6 bases at V and 12 bases at J; junction bases unmatched: 12. CDR1 WNHNN and CDR2 SYGVQD come from the germline V gene (reference sequence). The CDR3 loop reads CASSQSLGQGPYF. CDR3 nucleotide sequence: TGCGCCAGCAGCCAATCCCTGGGACAGGGCCCGTACTTC.

Only one count was recorded for this clone. V usage is TRBV7-2 and J usage is TRBJ1-1; perhaps TRBD1 as D (5 bases). Trimming pared 4 bases from V and 5 bases from J, leaving 14 bases between. Germline CDR1 reads SGHTA; CDR2 reads FQGNSA. The CDR3 spans 14 residues. CDR3 sequence (DNA): TGTGCCAGCAGCTATCCCCAGGGAGGGACTGAAGCTTTCTTT. It specifies CASSYPQGGTEAFF.

The chain recombines TRBV6-1 with TRBJ2-2, with D hard to call. The germline V and J ends were trimmed by 3 bases and 2 bases, with 7 bases remaining between them. Germline CDR1 reads MNHNS; CDR2 reads SASEGT. The CDR3 totals 14 residues. The DNA of the CDR3 is TGTGCCAGCAGTGATACCAGCAACACCGGGGAGCTGTTTTTT. Encoded protein: CASSDTSNTGELFF.

This chain links TRBV11-3 with TRBJ1-1; the D is unclear. Germline V lookup: CDR1 SGHNT, CDR2 YENEEA. Trimming left V 0 bases short and J 1 base short, with 6 bases between. The CDR3 extends over 14 amino acids. The CDR3 DNA sequence: TGTGCCAGCAGCTTAGATCAGGCGAACACTGAAGCTTTCTTT. Protein: CASSLDQANTEAFF.